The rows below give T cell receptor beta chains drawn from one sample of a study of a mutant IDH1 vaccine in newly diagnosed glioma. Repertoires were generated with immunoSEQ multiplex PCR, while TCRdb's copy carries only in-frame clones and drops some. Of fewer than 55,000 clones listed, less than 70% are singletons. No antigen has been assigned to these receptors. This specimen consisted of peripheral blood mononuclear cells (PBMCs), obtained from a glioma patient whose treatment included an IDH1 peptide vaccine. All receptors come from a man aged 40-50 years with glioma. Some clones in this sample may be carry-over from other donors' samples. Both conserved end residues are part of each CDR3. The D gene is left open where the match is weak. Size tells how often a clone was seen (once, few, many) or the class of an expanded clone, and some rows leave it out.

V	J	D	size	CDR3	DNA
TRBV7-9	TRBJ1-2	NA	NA	CASSSNNPEANNYGYTF	TGTGCCAGCAGCTCGAATAATCCGGAAGCCAATAACTATGGCTACACCTTC
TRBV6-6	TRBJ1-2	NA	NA	CASREDGNYGYTF	TGTGCCAGCAGAGAGGACGGAAACTATGGCTACACCTTC
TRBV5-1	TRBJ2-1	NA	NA	CASSLVVWGGANEQFF	TGCGCCAGCAGCTTGGTAGTTTGGGGGGGGGCCAATGAGCAGTTCTTC
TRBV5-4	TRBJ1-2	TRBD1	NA	CASSLQGAEGYTF	TGTGCCAGCAGCTTACAGGGGGCGGAGGGCTACACCTTC
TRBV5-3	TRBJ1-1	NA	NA	CARSAGANTEAFF	TGTGCCAGAAGTGCGGGGGCTAACACTGAAGCTTTCTTT
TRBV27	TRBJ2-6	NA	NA	CASSFERSGANVLTF	TGTGCCAGCAGTTTTGAACGGTCTGGGGCCAACGTCCTGACTTTC
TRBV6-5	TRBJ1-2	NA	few	CASTSGSYGYTF	TGTGCCAGCACGTCAGGGTCCTATGGCTACACCTTC
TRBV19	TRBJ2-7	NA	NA	CASSMYMGLGEQYF	TGTGCCAGTAGTATGTATATGGGGCTTGGGGAGCAGTACTTC
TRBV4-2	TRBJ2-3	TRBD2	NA	CASSRTSGGPTDTQYF	TGTGCCAGCAGCCGGACTAGCGGGGGACCCACAGATACGCAGTATTTT
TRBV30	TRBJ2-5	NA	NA	CAWSRDSRGTQYF	TGTGCCTGGAGTCGGGACTCAAGGGGAACCCAGTACTTC
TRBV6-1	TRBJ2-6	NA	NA	CASSPKGSGANVLTF	TGTGCCAGCAGTCCCAAGGGGTCTGGGGCCAACGTCCTGACTTTC
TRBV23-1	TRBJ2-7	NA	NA	CASSQSRLKLTGYEQYF	TGCGCCAGCAGTCAATCGCGTTTGAAGTTGACAGGCTACGAGCAGTACTTC
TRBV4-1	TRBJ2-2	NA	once	CASSPLRVRTNTGELFF	TGCGCCAGCAGCCCTTTGAGGGTTAGGACGAACACCGGGGAGCTGTTTTTT
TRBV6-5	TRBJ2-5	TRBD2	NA	CASKRGLAGETQYF	TGTGCCAGCAAGAGGGGACTAGCGGGCGAGACCCAGTACTTC
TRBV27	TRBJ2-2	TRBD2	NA	CASTPLAGAVNTGELFF	TGTGCCAGCACCCCACTAGCGGGGGCGGTGAACACCGGGGAGCTGTTTTTT
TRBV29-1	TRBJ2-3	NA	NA	CSVDRGGRTDTQYF	TGCAGCGTTGATAGGGGGGGGCGCACAGATACGCAGTATTTT
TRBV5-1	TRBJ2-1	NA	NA	CASSLEGTIKDNEQFF	TGCGCCAGCAGCTTGGAGGGGACAATAAAAGACAATGAGCAGTTCTTC
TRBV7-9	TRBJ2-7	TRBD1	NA	CASTRRQGGNYEQYF	TGTGCCAGCACCAGAAGACAGGGGGGGAACTACGAGCAGTACTTC
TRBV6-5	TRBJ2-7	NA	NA	CASRIDSARVEQYF	TGTGCCAGCAGGATTGACAGTGCTCGGGTCGAGCAGTACTTC
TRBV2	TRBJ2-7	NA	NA	CASRWGGASDEQYF	TGTGCCAGTCGGTGGGGGGGGGCGTCAGACGAGCAGTACTTC
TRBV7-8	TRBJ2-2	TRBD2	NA	CASSLAGGYTGELFF	TGTGCCAGCAGCTTAGCGGGGGGGTACACCGGGGAGCTGTTTTTT
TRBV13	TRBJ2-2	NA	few	CASSLVQASNTGELFF	TGTGCCAGCAGCTTAGTGCAAGCCTCGAACACCGGGGAGCTGTTTTTT
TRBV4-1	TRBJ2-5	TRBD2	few	CASSSLSGGLGGTQYF	TGCGCCAGCAGTTCGCTGAGCGGGGGGCTCGGGGGCACCCAGTACTTC
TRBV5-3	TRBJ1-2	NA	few	CARSLQGEGYTF	TGTGCCAGAAGCTTACAAGGGGAAGGCTACACCTTC
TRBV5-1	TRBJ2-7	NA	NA	CASSLSAATGSPGYEQYF	TGCGCCAGCAGCTTGTCGGCCGCAACAGGGTCCCCAGGGTACGAGCAGTACTTC